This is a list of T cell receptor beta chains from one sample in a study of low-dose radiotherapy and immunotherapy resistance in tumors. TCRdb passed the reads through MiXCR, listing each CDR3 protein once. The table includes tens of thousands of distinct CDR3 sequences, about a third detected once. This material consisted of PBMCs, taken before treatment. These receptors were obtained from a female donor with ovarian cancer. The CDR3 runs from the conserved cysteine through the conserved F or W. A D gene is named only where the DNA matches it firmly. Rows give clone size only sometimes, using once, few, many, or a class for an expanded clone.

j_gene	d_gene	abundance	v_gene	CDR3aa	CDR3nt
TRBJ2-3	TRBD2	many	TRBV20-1	CSAPAGGTSVSDTQYF	TGCAGTGCCCCGGCTGGAGGGACTAGCGTCTCAGATACGCAGTATTTT
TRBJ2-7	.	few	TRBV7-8	CASSARTASYEQYF	TGTGCCAGCAGCGCACGGACGGCCTCCTACGAGCAGTACTTC
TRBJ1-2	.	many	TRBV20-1	CSARDVSSPGGYTF	TGCAGTGCTAGAGATGTCTCATCCCCGGGTGGCTACACCTTC
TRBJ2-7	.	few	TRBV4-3	CASSQGDRAYEQYF	TGCGCCAGCAGCCAAGGCGACAGAGCCTACGAGCAGTACTTC
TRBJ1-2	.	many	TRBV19	CASSTRQRGGYGYTF	TGTGCCAGTAGTACACGACAGCGGGGGGGCTATGGCTACACCTTC
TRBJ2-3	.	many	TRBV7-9	CASSLGGLGTDTQYF	TGTGCCAGCAGCTTGGGGGGGCTAGGGACAGATACGCAGTATTTT
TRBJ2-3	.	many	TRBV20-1	CSARDSSSGPDTQYF	TGCAGTGCTAGAGATTCGAGTAGCGGCCCAGATACGCAGTATTTT
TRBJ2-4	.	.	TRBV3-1	CASSGGLVIQYF	TGTGCCAGCAGCGGGGGACTGGTTATTCAGTACTTC
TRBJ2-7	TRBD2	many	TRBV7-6	CASSLPSGSHEQYF	TGTGCCAGCAGCTTACCTAGCGGGAGCCACGAGCAGTACTTC
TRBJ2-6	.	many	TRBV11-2	CASSSTRGANVLTF	TGTGCCAGCAGCTCCACCAGGGGGGCCAACGTCCTGACTTTC
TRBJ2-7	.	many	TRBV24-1	CASRQGGDGEQYF	TGTGCCTCAAGACAGGGAGGCGATGGCGAGCAGTACTTC
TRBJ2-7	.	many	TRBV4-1	CASSQDAGTSLSYEQYF	TGCGCCAGCAGCCAAGACGCCGGGACCTCTCTCTCCTACGAGCAGTACTTC
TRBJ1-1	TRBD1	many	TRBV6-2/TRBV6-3	CASSASGFHVWTGSTEAFF	TGTGCCAGCAGCGCTTCTGGTTTTCATGTTTGGACAGGATCCACTGAAGCTTTCTTT
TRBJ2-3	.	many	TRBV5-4	CASSSDSRSTDTQYF	TGTGCCAGCAGCTCTGACAGCAGGTCCACAGATACGCAGTATTTT
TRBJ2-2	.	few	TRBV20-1	CSATHGGANTGELFFFF	.
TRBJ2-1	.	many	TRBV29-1	CSGESSYNEQFF	TGCAGCGGGGAAAGCTCCTACAATGAGCAGTTCTTC
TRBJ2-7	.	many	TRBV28	CASSLQGGKSYEQYF	TGTGCCAGCAGTCTACAGGGGGGGAAGAGTTACGAGCAGTACTTC
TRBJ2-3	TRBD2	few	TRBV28	CASGASGYTQYF	TGTGCCAGCGGGGCTAGCGGCTATACGCAGTATTTT
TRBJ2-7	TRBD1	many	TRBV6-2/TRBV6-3	CASSYWGQGVWEQYF	TGTGCCAGCAGTTACTGGGGACAGGGGGTGTGGGAGCAGTACTTC
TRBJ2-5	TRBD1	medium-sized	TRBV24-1	CATSDPGGAETQYF	TGTGCCACCAGTGATCCAGGGGGCGCGGAGACCCAGTACTTC
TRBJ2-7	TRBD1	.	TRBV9	CASSYRDRGGSYEQYF	TGTGCCAGCAGCTACCGAGACAGGGGAGGATCCTACGAGCAGTACTTC
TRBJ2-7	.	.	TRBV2	CASRGDKMYEQYF	TGTGCCAGCAGAGGGGACAAGATGTACGAGCAGTACTTC
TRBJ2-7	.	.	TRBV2	CASRTPSYEQYF	TGTGCCAGCAGAACCCCCTCCTACGAGCAGTACTTC
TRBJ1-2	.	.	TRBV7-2	CASSLVSGAGSATYGYTF	TGTGCCAGCAGCTTAGTGAGCGGCGCCGGGTCAGCTACCTATGGCTACACCTTC
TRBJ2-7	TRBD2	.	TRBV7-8	CASSFIAGGPHEQYF	TGTGCCAGCAGCTTTATAGCGGGAGGGCCCCACGAGCAGTACTTC
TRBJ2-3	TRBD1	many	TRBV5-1	CASSDLQGNTQYF	TGCGCCAGCAGCGACCTACAGGGGAATACGCAGTATTTT
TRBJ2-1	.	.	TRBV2	CASSPGPQTVISYNEQFF	TGTGCCAGCAGCCCCGGCCCCCAGACGGTAATATCCTACAATGAGCAGTTCTTC
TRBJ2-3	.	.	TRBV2	CASIQDFTDTQYF	TGTGCCAGCATACAGGACTTCACAGATACGCAGTATTTT
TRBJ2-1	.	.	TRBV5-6	CASSQDPGPNYNEQFF	TGTGCCAGCAGCCAGGACCCCGGCCCCAACTACAATGAGCAGTTCTTC
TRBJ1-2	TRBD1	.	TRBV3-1	CASSPWTGEGYTF	TGTGCCAGCAGCCCCTGGACAGGGGAGGGCTACACCTTC
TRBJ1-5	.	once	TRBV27	CASRGLGVYQPQHF	TGTGCCAGCAGGGGACTAGGGGTATACCAGCCCCAGCATTTT
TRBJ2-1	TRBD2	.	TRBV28	CASSLAPNLSSGTPANNEQFF	TGTGCCAGCAGTTTAGCTCCTAATTTGTCTAGCGGGACCCCAGCAAACAATGAGCAGTTCTTC
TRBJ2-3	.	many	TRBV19	CASSIGTAQSTDTQYF	TGTGCCAGTAGTATAGGGACAGCCCAAAGCACAGATACGCAGTATTTT
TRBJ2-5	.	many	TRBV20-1	CSARSVRRQETQYF	TGCAGTGCTAGGTCTGTCCGGAGACAAGAGACCCAGTACTTC
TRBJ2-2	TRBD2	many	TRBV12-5	CASGLVTGGRHTGELFF	TGTGCTAGTGGTTTGGTCACTGGCGGGAGACACACCGGGGAGCTGTTTTTT
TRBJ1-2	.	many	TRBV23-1	CASSQSGSPNYGYTF	TGCGCCAGCAGTCAATCTGGAAGCCCTAACTATGGCTACACCTTC
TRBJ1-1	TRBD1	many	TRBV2	CASNLDRDTEAFF	TGTGCCAGCAATTTGGACAGGGACACTGAAGCTTTCTTT
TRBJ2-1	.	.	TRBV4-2	CASSQDPGRTYNEQFF	TGTGCCAGCAGCCAAGATCCGGGACGCACCTACAATGAGCAGTTCTTC
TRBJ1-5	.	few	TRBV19	CASSTGTTSNQPQHF	TGTGCCAGTAGTACCGGGACGACTAGCAATCAGCCCCAGCATTTT
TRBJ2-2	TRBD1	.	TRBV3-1	CASSRGQGRAGELFF	TGTGCCAGCAGCCGCGGACAGGGACGGGCCGGGGAGCTGTTTTTT
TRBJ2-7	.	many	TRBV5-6	CASSLGQPYYEQYF	TGTGCCAGCAGCTTGGGCCAGCCTTACTACGAGCAGTACTTC
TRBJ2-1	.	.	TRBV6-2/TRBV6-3	CASVRGGYNEQFF	TGTGCCAGCGTCAGGGGAGGCTACAATGAGCAGTTCTTC
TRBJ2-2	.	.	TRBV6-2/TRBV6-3	CASREGLSTGELFF	TGTGCCAGCAGGGAAGGACTGAGCACCGGGGAGCTGTTTTTT
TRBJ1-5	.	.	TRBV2	CASMGRGNQPQHF	TGTGCCAGCATGGGGAGGGGCAATCAGCCCCAGCATTTT
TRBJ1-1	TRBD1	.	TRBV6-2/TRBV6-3	CASRAGGTEAFF	TGTGCCAGCAGGGCAGGGGGCACTGAAGCTTTCTTT
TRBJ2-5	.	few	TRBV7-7	CASSLGTGQETQYF	TGTGCTAGCAGCTTAGGTACAGGGCAAGAGACCCAGTACTTC